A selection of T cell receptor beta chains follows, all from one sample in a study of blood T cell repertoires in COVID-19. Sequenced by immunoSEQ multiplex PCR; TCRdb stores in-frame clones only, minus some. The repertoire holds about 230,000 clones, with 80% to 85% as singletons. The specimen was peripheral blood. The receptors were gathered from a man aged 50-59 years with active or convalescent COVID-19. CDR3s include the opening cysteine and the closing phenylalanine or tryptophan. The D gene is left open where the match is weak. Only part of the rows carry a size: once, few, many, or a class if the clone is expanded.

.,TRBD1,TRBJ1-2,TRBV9,TGTGCCAGCAGCGTGACCGGGACAGGGCCAGGCGGCTACACCTTC,CASSVTGTGPGGYTF
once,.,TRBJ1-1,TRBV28,TGTGCCAGCAGTACCCTCCAAGCGCGGTTGCGGTACGGAAACACTGAAGCTTTCTTT,CASSTLQARLRYGNTEAFF
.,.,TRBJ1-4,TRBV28,TGTGCCAGCAGTTTTTTCGGGACTTATGAAAAACTGTTTTTT,CASSFFGTYEKLFF
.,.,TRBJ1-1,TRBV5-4,TGTGCCAGCAGCTTAGGGCAGGGGCCGAACACTGAAGCTTTCTTT,CASSLGQGPNTEAFF
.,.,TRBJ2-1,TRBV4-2,TGTGCCAGCAGCCAAGAACGGGACACCTCCATCTACAATGAGCAGTTCTTC,CASSQERDTSIYNEQFF
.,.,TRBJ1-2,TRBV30,TGTGCCTGGAGTCCAGGGGATTATGGCTACACCTTC,CAWSPGDYGYTF
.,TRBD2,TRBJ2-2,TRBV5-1,TGCGCCAGCAGCTTTTGGGAGGGCTTGAACACCGGGGAGCTGTTTTTT,CASSFWEGLNTGELFF
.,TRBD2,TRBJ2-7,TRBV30,TGTGCCTGGAGTGTAAAGGGGGCCGGGACTAGCGGGACCTACGAGCAGTACTTC,CAWSVKGAGTSGTYEQYF
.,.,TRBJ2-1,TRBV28,TGTGCCAGCAGTTCAAACGTCGGTACCAGGGGGTTCTTC,CASSSNVGTRGFF
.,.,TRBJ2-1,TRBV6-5,TGTGCCAGCAGTTACCAATCCAGCAATGAGCAGTTCTTC,CASSYQSSNEQFF
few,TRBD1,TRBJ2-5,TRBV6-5,TGTGCCAGCAGCCCCAGGGGGCCAGAGACCCAGTACTTC,CASSPRGPETQYF
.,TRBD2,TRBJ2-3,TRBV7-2,TGTGCCAGCAGCCTTATAGCGGGGGAGCGCACAGATACGCAGTATTTT,CASSLIAGERTDTQYF
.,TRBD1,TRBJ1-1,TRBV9,TGTGCCAGCAGCGTAGGGGGAGACAGGGGGCACACTGAAGCTTTCTTT,CASSVGGDRGHTEAFF
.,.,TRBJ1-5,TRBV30,TGTGCCTGGAGTGTATTAGGCCTGCAGGAGCCCCAGCATTTT,CAWSVLGLQEPQHF
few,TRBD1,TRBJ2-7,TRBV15,TGTGCCACCAGCAGGTCTGGCGGTGCCAGGGGGTACGAGCAGTACTTC,CATSRSGGARGYEQYF
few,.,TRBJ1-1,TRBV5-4,TGTGCCAGCAGCTTGGCGGTGGCGGGTTCGAACACTGAAGCTTTCTTT,CASSLAVAGSNTEAFF
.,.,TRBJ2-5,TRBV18,TGTGCCAGCTCCCCCTTACCGGCGACATCAGAGACCCAGTACTTC,CASSPLPATSETQYF
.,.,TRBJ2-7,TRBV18,TGTGCCAGCTCACCACCTGCGGGGTACTCTAGCGAGCAGTACTTC,CASSPPAGYSSEQYF
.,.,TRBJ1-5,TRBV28,TGTGCCAGCAACCGCCGGGTGGGCAATCAGCCCCAGCATTTT,CASNRRVGNQPQHF
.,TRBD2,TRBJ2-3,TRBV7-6,TGTGCCAGCAGCTCCCTTAGCGGGGGGAGCACAGATACGCAGTATTTT,CASSSLSGGSTDTQYF
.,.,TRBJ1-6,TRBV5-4,TGTGCCAGCAGCTTGAAGAGACAGGTGATTCTGAATTCACCCCTCCACTTT,CASSLKRQVILNSPLHF
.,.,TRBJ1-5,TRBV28,TGTGCCAGCAGAGGGGGAGGGGTGAACCAGCCCCAGCATTTT,CASRGGGVNQPQHF
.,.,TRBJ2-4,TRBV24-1,TGTGCCACCAGTGTGGGGGGAAACATTCAGTACTTC,CATSVGGNIQYF
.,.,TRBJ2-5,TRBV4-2,TGTGCCAGCAGCCAAGGTAGTGAGACCCAGTACTTC,CASSQGSETQYF
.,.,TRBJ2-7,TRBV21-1,TGTGCCAGCAGCAAAGCGGCAGGGGGTACCTACGAGCAGTACTTC,CASSKAAGGTYEQYF
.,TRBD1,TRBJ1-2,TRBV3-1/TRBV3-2,TGTGCCAGCAGCCACGAGGGGGCGGGTGGCTACACCTTC,CASSHEGAGGYTF
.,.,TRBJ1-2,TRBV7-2,TGTGCCAGCAGCTTAGATTTTTCGGTGACAGGCCAAGGTAGCTTC,CASSLDFSVTGQGSF
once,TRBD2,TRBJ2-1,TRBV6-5,TGTGCCAGCAGCCCCCTAGCGGGGGGCTACAATGAGCAGTTCTTC,CASSPLAGGYNEQFF
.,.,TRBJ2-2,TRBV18,TGTGCCAGCTCAGACAGAAACACCGGGGAGCTGTTTTTT,CASSDRNTGELFF
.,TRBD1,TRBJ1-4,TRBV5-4,TGTGCCAGCAGTCAGCAGGGGGCCGGTAATGAAAAACTGTTTTTT,CASSQQGAGNEKLFF
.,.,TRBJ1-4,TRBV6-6,TGTGCCAGCAGTGAGGGCCCATTCCACCTCGTTTTT,CASSEGPFHLVF
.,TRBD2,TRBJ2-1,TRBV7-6,TGTGCCAGCAGCTCAGCGGGACTAGCGGTGAAGAGCTCCTACAATGAGCAGTTCTTC,CASSSAGLAVKSSYNEQFF
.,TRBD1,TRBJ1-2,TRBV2,TGTGCCAGCAGTGAACCGGGACAGGGGGCGAGTTATAGCTACACCTTC,CASSEPGQGASYSYTF
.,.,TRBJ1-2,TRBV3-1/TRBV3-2,TGTGCCAGCAGCCAAAGGGGGACGGGGTCTGGCTACACCTTC,CASSQRGTGSGYTF
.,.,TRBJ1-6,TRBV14,TGTGCCAGCAGCCAAGCAGGGAGGAATGGCCCCCTCCACTTT,CASSQAGRNGPLHF
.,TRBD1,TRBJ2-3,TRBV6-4,TGTGCCAGCAGTGATCCCCGGGACAGGGGGGTAAGCGGGGAAGATACGCAGTATTTT,CASSDPRDRGVSGEDTQYF
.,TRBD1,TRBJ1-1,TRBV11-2,TGTGCCAGCAGCTCTTTGACAGGGAGACGGAGACCTGAAGCTTTCTTT,CASSSLTGRRRPEAFF
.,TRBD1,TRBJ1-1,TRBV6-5,TGTGCCAGCAGGCGGACAGGGCCCACTGAAGCTTTCTTT,CASRRTGPTEAFF
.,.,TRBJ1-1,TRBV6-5,TGTGCCAGCAGTTACTCGATCGGGGGACGGAACACTGAAGCTTTCTTT,CASSYSIGGRNTEAFF